This T cell receptor beta chain comes out of a study of long-term antiretroviral therapy in people with HIV. Runs used v3.0 of the immunoSEQ assay and were done at survey level. The sequencing target was about 35,000-50,000 T-cell genomes per sample. TCRdb's copy holds only in-frame clones and misses some; the assay was immunoSEQ multiplex PCR. This table has 15,000 to 20,000 clones, around 78% appearing once. The CDR3 runs 14 residues. Germline CDR1 reads MNHEY; CDR2 reads SVGAGI. With 0 bases clipped from V and 9 bases from J, the junction kept 5 bases outside the gene matches. With regard to this clone: Its antigen remains unknown.

General observations from the study: After ART, diversity increased yet remained lower than transplant donor controls. Repertoires with HIV possessed tighter CDR3 length spans than those of controls.

This sequence was found in a man aged 50-59 years with HIV. The material was unsorted PBMCs, obtained 2.2 years after starting antiretroviral therapy. The chain has TRBV6-5 and TRBJ2-1, with TRBD2 identical over 7 bases. CDR3 region: CASSYSSWEGEQFF. CDR3 DNA: TGTGCCAGCAGTTACTCGAGTTGGGAGGGTGAGCAGTTCTTC.